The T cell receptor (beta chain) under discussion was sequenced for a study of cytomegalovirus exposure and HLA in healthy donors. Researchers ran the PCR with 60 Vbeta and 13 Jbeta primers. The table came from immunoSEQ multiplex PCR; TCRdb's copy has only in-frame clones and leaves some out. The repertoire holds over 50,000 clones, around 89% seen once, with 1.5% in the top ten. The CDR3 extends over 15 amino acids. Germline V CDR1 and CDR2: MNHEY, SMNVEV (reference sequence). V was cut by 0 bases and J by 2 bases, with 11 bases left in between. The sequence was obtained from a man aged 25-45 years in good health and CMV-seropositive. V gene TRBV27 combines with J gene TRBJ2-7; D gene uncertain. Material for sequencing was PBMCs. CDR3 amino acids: CASSLSPGPPYEQYF. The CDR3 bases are TGTGCCAGCAGTTTATCCCCGGGTCCTCCCTACGAGCAGTACTTC.